This TCR beta chain was sequenced during a study of spatial heterogeneity in lung cancer. Study findings and constraints: Resection saw ubiquitous expanded tumor TCRs appear in blood more than follow-up did.

Every individual TCR cDNA molecule carried its own unique molecular identifier, which allowed correction of PCR and sequencing errors. TCRdb independently ran MiXCR on the 5' RACE reads; one entry per CDR3 protein. The data show under 7,500 distinct CDR3 sequences, about 7% seen once. This clonotype was found many times. The antigen remains unidentified. Noted time point: sample taken at primary tumor resection. Samples came from some 73 TRACERx patients with untreated early-stage lung cancer. Unsorted whole RNA from tumor, nontumor lung or frozen PBMC underwent sequencing. The J segment lost 6 bases and the V segment lost 4 bases, leaving 3 bases of the junction unmatched. Germline CDR1 is MNHNS and CDR2 is SASEGT. The CDR3 contains 14 residues.

The specimen comprised PBMCs, sampled at surgery. The chain couples TRBV6-1 to TRBJ2-2; 9 bases align to TRBD1. The receptor was derived from a male donor with early-stage non-small cell lung cancer. CDR3 loop: CASSVWTGAGELFF. Written as DNA, the CDR3 is TGTGCCAGCAGTGTTTGGACAGGGGCCGGGGAGCTGTTTTTT.